A selection of T cell receptor beta chains follows, all from one sample in a study of blood T cell repertoires in COVID-19. TCRdb's copy holds only in-frame clones and misses some; the assay was immunoSEQ multiplex PCR. Of 300,000 to 350,000 clones in the sample, about 90% were seen once. Sequencing was done on a sample of PBMCs or T cells enriched from blood (not recorded which). The receptors stem from a man under 40 who had recovered from COVID-19. The CDR3 runs from the conserved cysteine through the conserved F or W. Fields, in order: clone size, CDR3 length, D gene, V gene, J gene, CDR3 DNA, CDR3 protein. D genes are given only for firm matches. Not every row has a clone size; where given, it reads once, few, many or a size class.

>-|17|-|TRBV5-1|TRBJ1-1
TGCGCCAGCAGTGGGCTACCGGGACAACGGGCCGGCACTGAAGCTTTCTTT
CASSGLPGQRAGTEAFF
>-|16|TRBD1|TRBV7-9|TRBJ2-7
TGTGCCAGCAGCTTAGCAGTACAGGGGGCGATCTACGAGCAGTACTTC
CASSLAVQGAIYEQYF
>-|13|-|TRBV5-6|TRBJ1-1
TGTGCCAGCAGCTATACAGGGAACACTGAAGCTTTCTTT
CASSYTGNTEAFF
>once|15|-|TRBV24-1|TRBJ2-2
TGTGCCACCAGTGCCCCGGGACAGAACACCGGGGAGCTGTTTTTT
CATSAPGQNTGELFF
>-|14|-|TRBV9|TRBJ2-2
TGTGCCAGCAGCGTAGAGGGGTATCCCGGGGAGCTGTTTTTT
CASSVEGYPGELFF
>-|14|-|TRBV5-1|TRBJ1-3
TGCGCCAGCAGCACCCGGTCAGGGGTAGACACCATATATTTT
CASSTRSGVDTIYF
>-|15|-|TRBV30|TRBJ2-7
TGTGCCTGGAGTGTACGGGGGGACACCAGAAGGGAGCAGTACTTC
CAWSVRGDTRREQYF
>few|13|-|TRBV27|TRBJ1-1
TGTGCCAGCAGCCAGGGAATGAACACTGAAGCTTTCTTT
CASSQGMNTEAFF
>few|15|-|TRBV7-2|TRBJ2-2
TGTGCCAGCAGCTTAGTGTTACGCGGCACCGGGGAGCTGTTTTTT
CASSLVLRGTGELFF
>once|16|TRBD1|TRBV5-5|TRBJ2-1
TGTGCCAGCAGCGAGACCGCCGGGACAGTCTACAATGAGCAGTTCTTC
CASSETAGTVYNEQFF
>-|14|-|TRBV27|TRBJ1-1
TGTGCCAGCAGTTTATTGGCGGGGAACACTGAAGCTTTCTTT
CASSLLAGNTEAFF
>-|12|-|TRBV12-1|TRBJ2-1
TGTGCCAGCAGCTTTCTTGGCGGGTCCCAGTTCTTC
CASSFLGGSQFF
>-|14|TRBD2|TRBV15|TRBJ2-7
TGTGCCACCAGCAGAGAAGGCGGGGGCTACGAGCAGTACTTC
CATSREGGGYEQYF
>-|16|TRBD1|TRBV28|TRBJ2-2
TGTGCCAGCAGTCCAGGGGGCCGTGGGGAGACCGGGGAGCTGTTTTTT
CASSPGGRGETGELFF
>-|16|TRBD1|TRBV28|TRBJ1-1
TGTGCCAGCAGTCCTCCTGGGGGACAGGGCTTAACTGAAGCTTTCTTT
CASSPPGGQGLTEAFF
>-|14|TRBD1|TRBV19|TRBJ2-2
TGTGCCAGTACCAGGACAGGGGGCACCGGGGAGCTGTTTTTT
CASTRTGGTGELFF
>-|16|TRBD1|TRBV19|TRBJ1-6
TGTGCCAGTACCGACGCGGGACAGGGGATTCACTCACCCCTCCACTTT
CASTDAGQGIHSPLHF
>-|16|TRBD1|TRBV5-1|TRBJ2-1
TGCGCCAGCAGCCGGACTGGGGACAGCCTCTACAATGAGCAGTTCTTC
CASSRTGDSLYNEQFF
>-|15|TRBD1|TRBV5-1|TRBJ2-5
TGCGCCAGCAGCACACAGGGGCCTGATCAAGAGACCCAGTACTTC
CASSTQGPDQETQYF
>-|15|-|TRBV19|TRBJ2-1
TGTGCCAGTAGTGCAACTCTGGGGGGATACAATGAGCAGTTCTTC
CASSATLGGYNEQFF
>once|14|-|TRBV7-3|TRBJ2-1
TGTGCCAGCAGGTGGACACAGGCCTACAATGAGCAGTTCTTC
CASRWTQAYNEQFF
>-|15|-|TRBV30|TRBJ1-4
TGTGCCTGGAGTGTACGTGGACGGGAGAATGAAAAACTGTTTTTT
CAWSVRGRENEKLFF
>-|15|-|TRBV9|TRBJ1-3
TGTGCCAGCAGCCCCGGGGGTATGGAGGGAAACACCATATATTTT
CASSPGGMEGNTIYF
>-|16|-|TRBV7-2|TRBJ1-3
TGTGCCAGCAGTCGGACAACATCAATCTCTGGAAACACCATATATTTT
CASSRTTSISGNTIYF
>-|14|TRBD2|TRBV29-1|TRBJ2-3
TGCAGCGTTGAGGAAGCGGGGGGCACAGATACGCAGTATTTT
CSVEEAGGTDTQYF
>-|13|TRBD1|TRBV24-1|TRBJ2-1
TGTGCCACCAGTGTCCTACAGGGGTATGAGCAGTTCTTC
CATSVLQGYEQFF
>-|15|-|TRBV11-2|TRBJ1-1
TGTGCCAGCAGCGCCCTCGTCAGGGGCCTCCCTGAAGCTTTCTTT
CASSALVRGLPEAFF
>-|13|-|TRBV11-3|TRBJ1-1
TGTGCCAGCAGCTTATTCATGAACACTGAAGCTTTCTTT
CASSLFMNTEAFF
>-|17|-|TRBV10-1|TRBJ2-3
TGCGCCAGCAGTGAGTTCTATCGGGGTACGTATTCAGATACGCAGTATTTT
CASSEFYRGTYSDTQYF
>-|12|-|TRBV30|TRBJ1-2
TGTGCCTGGAGTGTATCGGACTATGGCTACACCTTC
CAWSVSDYGYTF
>-|17|-|TRBV3-1/TRBV3-2|TRBJ2-5
TGTGCCAGCAGCCAAGGGTGGGGGCAGGGGGGCCAAGAGACCCAGTACTTC
CASSQGWGQGGQETQYF
>-|16|-|TRBV27|TRBJ1-1
TGTGCCAGCAGACACCATAGGGGACACGGGAACACTGAAGCTTTCTTT
CASRHHRGHGNTEAFF
>once|14|-|TRBV11-3|TRBJ2-2
TGTGCCAGCAGCTTAGTGGGAGACACCGGGGAGCTGTTTTTT
CASSLVGDTGELFF
>few|14|TRBD1|TRBV6-1|TRBJ1-6
TGTGCCAGCAGTGAATCAGGGGGAAGTTCACCCCTCCACTTT
CASSESGGSSPLHF
>-|15|TRBD2|TRBV7-2|TRBJ2-7
TGTGCCAGCAGCTTAGATGGCGGGGGGGCTAGCGAGCAGTACTTC
CASSLDGGGASEQYF
>few|13|-|TRBV6-5|TRBJ1-2
TGTGCCAGCAGGCAGGGGCGGGCCTATGGCTACACCTTC
CASRQGRAYGYTF
>once|15|-|TRBV9|TRBJ1-1
TGTGCCAGCAGCGTCACCGCAGGCCAGAACACTGAAGCTTTCTTT
CASSVTAGQNTEAFF
>-|15|TRBD1|TRBV5-6|TRBJ2-7
TGTGCCAGCAGCAAAGGACAGGGGTTGTCCTACGAGCAGTACTTC
CASSKGQGLSYEQYF
>-|14|-|TRBV14|TRBJ2-7
TGTGCCAGCAGCCAAGCCCTTTGGGCTTACGAGCAGTACTTC
CASSQALWAYEQYF
>-|17|TRBD2|TRBV24-1|TRBJ2-1
TGTGCCACCAGTGACTTTACCGGGACTAGCGGTTACAATGAGCAGTTCTTC
CATSDFTGTSGYNEQFF
>-|16|-|TRBV7-2|TRBJ2-5
TGTGCCAGCAGTCTAGGGGGAAGGGACCAAAGGGAGACCCAGTACTTC
CASSLGGRDQRETQYF
>-|15|TRBD2|TRBV20-1|TRBJ2-3
TGCAGTGCTAGTAGACTAGCGGGGGGCCCAGATACGCAGTATTTT
CSASRLAGGPDTQYF
>-|15|-|TRBV6-1|TRBJ1-2
TGTGCCAGCAGTGAAGCTAGCAGCAGCCTCTATGGCTACACCTTC
CASSEASSSLYGYTF
>-|14|TRBD1|TRBV5-1|TRBJ1-2
TGCGCCAGCAGTTTTGGGACAGGGGGCCGTGGCTACACCTTC
CASSFGTGGRGYTF
>once|15|TRBD1|TRBV19|TRBJ1-4
TGTGCCAGTAGTATAAAGACAGGGCCTAATGAAAAACTGTTTTTT
CASSIKTGPNEKLFF
>-|12|TRBD1|TRBV5-4|TRBJ1-2
TGTGCCAGCAGCGACAGGGAATATGGCTACACCTTC
CASSDREYGYTF
>once|13|-|TRBV5-3|TRBJ1-5
TGTGCCAGAAGCGCGATCGCAAATCAGCCCCAGCATTTT
CARSAIANQPQHF
>few|12|-|TRBV10-3|TRBJ2-7
TGTGCCATCAGTGACCCCTTCTACGAGCAGTACTTC
CAISDPFYEQYF